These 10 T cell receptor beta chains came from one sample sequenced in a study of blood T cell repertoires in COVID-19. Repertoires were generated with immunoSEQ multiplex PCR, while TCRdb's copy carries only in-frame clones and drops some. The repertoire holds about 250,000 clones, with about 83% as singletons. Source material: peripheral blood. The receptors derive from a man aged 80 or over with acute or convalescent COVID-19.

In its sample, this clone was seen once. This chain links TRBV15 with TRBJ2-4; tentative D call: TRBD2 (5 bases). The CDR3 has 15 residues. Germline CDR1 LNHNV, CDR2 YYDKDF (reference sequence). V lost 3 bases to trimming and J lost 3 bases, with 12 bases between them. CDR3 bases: TGTGCCACCAGCAGGGGGAAGGGAGTCAAAAACATTCAGTACTTC. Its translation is CATSRGKGVKNIQYF.

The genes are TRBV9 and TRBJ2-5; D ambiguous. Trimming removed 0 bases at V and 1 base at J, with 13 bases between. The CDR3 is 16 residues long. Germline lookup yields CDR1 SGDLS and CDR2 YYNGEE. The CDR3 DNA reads TGTGCCAGCAGCGTAGCTACTGGGCAGAGCCAAGAGACCCAGTACTTC. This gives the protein CASSVATGQSQETQYF. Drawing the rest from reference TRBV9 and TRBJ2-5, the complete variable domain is DSGVTQTPKHLITATGQRVTLRCSPRSGDLSVYWYQQSLDQGLQFLIQYYNGEERAKGNILERFSAQQFPDLHSELNLSSLELGDSALYFCASSVATGQSQETQYFGPGTRLLVL.

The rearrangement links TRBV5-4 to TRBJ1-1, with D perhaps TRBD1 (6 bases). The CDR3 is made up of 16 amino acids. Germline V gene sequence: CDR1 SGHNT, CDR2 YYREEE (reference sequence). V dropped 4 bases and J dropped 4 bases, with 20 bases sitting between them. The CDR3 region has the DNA TGTGCCAGCAGCGTAAGGACCGGGACACCAGTCACTGAAGCTTTCTTT. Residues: CASSVRTGTPVTEAFF.

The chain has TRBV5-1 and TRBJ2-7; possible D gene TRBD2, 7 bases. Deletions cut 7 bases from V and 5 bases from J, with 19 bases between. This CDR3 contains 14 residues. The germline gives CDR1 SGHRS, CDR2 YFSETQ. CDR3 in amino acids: CASHAGAEGNEQYF. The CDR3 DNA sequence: TGCGCCAGCCACGCGGGGGCCGAAGGGAACGAGCAGTACTTC.

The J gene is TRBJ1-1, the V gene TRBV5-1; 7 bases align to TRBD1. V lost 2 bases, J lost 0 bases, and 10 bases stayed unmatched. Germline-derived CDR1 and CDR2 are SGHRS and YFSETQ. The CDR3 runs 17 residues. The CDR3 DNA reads TGCGCCAGCAGCTTCGAGGGACAGCGGGCTTTGAACACTGAAGCTTTCTTT. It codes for CASSFEGQRALNTEAFF.

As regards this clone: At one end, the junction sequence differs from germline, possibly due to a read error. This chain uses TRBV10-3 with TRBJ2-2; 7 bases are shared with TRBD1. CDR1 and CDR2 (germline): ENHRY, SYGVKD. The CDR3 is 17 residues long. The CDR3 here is CATSHRKTGATTGELFF. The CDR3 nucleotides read TGTGCCACCAGTCACAGGAAAACAGGGGCTACCACCGGGGAGCTGTTTTTT.

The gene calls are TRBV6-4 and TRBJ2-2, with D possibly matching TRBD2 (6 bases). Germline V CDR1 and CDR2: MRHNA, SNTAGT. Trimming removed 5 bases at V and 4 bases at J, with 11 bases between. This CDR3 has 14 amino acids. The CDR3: CASSLGGSTGELFF. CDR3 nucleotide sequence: TGTGCCAGCAGTCTTGGGGGGAGCACCGGGGAGCTGTTTTTT.

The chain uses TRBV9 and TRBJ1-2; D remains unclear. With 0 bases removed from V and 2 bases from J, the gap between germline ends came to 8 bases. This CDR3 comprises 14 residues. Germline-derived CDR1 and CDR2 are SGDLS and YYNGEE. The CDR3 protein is CASSVAGFNYGYTF. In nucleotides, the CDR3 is TGTGCCAGCAGCGTAGCGGGGTTCAACTATGGCTACACCTTC.

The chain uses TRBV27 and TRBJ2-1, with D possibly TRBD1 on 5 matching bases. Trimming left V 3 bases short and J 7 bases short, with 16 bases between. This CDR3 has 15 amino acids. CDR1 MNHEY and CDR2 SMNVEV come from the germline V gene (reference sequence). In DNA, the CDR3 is TGTGCCAGCAGTTTTTCCCCAGGGCCCTTAAATGAGCAGTTCTTC. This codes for CASSFSPGPLNEQFF.

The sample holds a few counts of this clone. The CDR3 DNA follows: TGCAGCGTCGACAAGACAGGGTCTGGAAACACCATATATTTT. Encoded protein: CSVDKTGSGNTIYF. The V and J genes are TRBV29-1 and TRBJ1-3; 7 nucleotides align to TRBD1. The CDR3 runs 14 residues. The germline V gene encodes CDR1 SQVTM and CDR2 ANQGSEA. The V gene end was trimmed by 6 bases and the J gene end by 1 base; junction bases not matched to a gene: 6.